The 5 T cell receptor beta chains reported below all come from one sample, sequenced in a study of cytomegalovirus exposure and HLA in healthy donors. 60 Vbeta and 13 Jbeta primers were used in PCR. Profiling relied on immunoSEQ multiplex PCR, and the TCRdb table lists in-frame clones only, not all of them. The repertoire holds 85,000 to 90,000 clones, with 67% as singletons. Sequencing was performed on PBMCs. Source of these receptors: a man aged 25 to 40 in good health and CMV-seronegative.

The chain joins TRBV5-1 to TRBJ2-7, with 8 bases aligning to TRBD1. Germline loops: CDR1 SGHRS, CDR2 YFSETQ. V lost 5 bases, J lost 7 bases, and 11 bases stayed unmatched. The CDR3 contains 14 residues. The DNA of the CDR3 is TGCGCCAGCAGTACAGGACAGGGACGTCAGGAGCAGTACTTC. Residues: CASSTGQGRQEQYF.

V usage is TRBV7-9 and J usage is TRBJ2-1; D may be TRBD1 (6 bases). Germline values: CDR1 SEHNR, CDR2 FQNEAQ (reference sequence). The CDR3 covers 13 residues. Trimming shortened V by 5 bases and J by 10 bases, and 15 bases separated the two germline ends. The CDR3 protein is CASSQPWGREQFF. The CDR3, as DNA: TGTGCCAGCAGCCAACCGTGGGGGCGGGAGCAGTTCTTC.

V usage is TRBV29-1 and J usage is TRBJ2-3, with TRBD2 identical over 8 bases. After removal of 6 bases from V and 2 bases from J, the junction contained 7 bases not matched to a gene. This CDR3 region has 14 residues. Per the germline V gene, CDR1 is SQVTM and CDR2 is ANQGSEA. CDR3 nucleotides: TGCAGCGTCGGTAGCGGGACCTCCACAGATACGCAGTATTTT. It encodes CSVGSGTSTDTQYF.

This chain links TRBV6-6 with TRBJ2-5; 8 bases are a match to TRBD2. Trimming removed 5 bases from V and 3 bases from J; junction bases left unmatched: 11. The CDR3 has 16 residues. CDR1 and CDR2 (germline): MNHNY, SVGAGI (reference sequence). CDR3 coding DNA: TGTGCCAGCAGTAACCCCTCGCTTAGCGGGGAAGAGACCCAGTACTTC. As protein: CASSNPSLSGEETQYF.

The J gene is TRBJ2-7, the V gene TRBV27; 8 bases match TRBD2. The CDR3 spans 15 residues. The germline CDR1 and CDR2 sequences are MNHEY and SMNVEV (reference sequence). J gave up 3 bases and V 4 bases, and 8 bases lay outside the gene matches. DNA of the CDR3: TGTGCCAGCAGTTCGCTTCCGGGACTAGGCTACGAGCAGTACTTC. This codes for CASSSLPGLGYEQYF.